This T cell receptor (beta chain) came from a study of T cells generated in artificial thymic organoids. CDR3 length: 14 residues. Trimming took 6 bases from V and 3 from J; bases not matched to a gene: 9. Germline V gives CDR1 SQVTM, CDR2 ANQGSEA. Organoids aggregated human HSPCs with DLL1-transduced murine MS5 stromal cells. Residual T cells were removed by FACS sorting CD34+CD3- progenitor cells before seeding the organoids. Semi-nested PCR with reverse primers in the TRAC or TRBC constant regions amplified each chain separately. Between roughly 3 and 550 ng total RNA went into cDNA synthesis. TCRdb reprocessed the 5' RACE reads via MiXCR and lists one record per CDR3 protein. The sample records 5,400 or so distinct CDR3 sequences, around a quarter being singletons. Study-level findings and limits: Organoid-derived CD8 single positive T cells showed physiological TCR clonotype diversity.

This clonotype qualifies as medium-sized. The antigen is unknown. The chain is built from TRBV29-1 and TRBJ2-7; 9 bases fit TRBD2. The source material was naive CD8+ T cells grown in artificial thymic organoids from cord blood stem and progenitor cells. Subset described: CD3+TCRalphabeta+CD8SP T cells; for blood, CD45RO-CCR7+ naive CD8+ T cells. This TCR was sampled from a human donor who gave cord blood stem cells for thymic organoid culture, a cardiac surgery patient who gave postnatal thymus, or a blood donor (not recorded which). CDR3 residues: CSVGALAGLYEQYF. The CDR3 DNA reads as TGCAGCGTCGGGGCACTAGCGGGCCTCTACGAGCAGTACTTC.